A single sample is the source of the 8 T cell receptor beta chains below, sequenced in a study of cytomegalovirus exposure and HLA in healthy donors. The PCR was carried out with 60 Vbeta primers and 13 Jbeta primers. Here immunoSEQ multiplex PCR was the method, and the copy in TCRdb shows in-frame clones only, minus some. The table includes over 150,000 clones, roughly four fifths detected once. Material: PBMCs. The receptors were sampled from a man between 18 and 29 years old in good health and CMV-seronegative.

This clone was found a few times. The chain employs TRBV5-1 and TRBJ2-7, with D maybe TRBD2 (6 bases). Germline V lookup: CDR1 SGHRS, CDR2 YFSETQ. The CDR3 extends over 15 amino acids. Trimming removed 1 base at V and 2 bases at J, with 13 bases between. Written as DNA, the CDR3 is TGCGCCAGCAGCTTGACGGGCGGGATCGCCTACGAGCAGTACTTC. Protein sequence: CASSLTGGIAYEQYF.

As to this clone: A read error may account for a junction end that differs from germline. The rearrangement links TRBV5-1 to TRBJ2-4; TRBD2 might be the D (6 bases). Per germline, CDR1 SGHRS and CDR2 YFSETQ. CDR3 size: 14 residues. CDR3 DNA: TGCGCCAGCAGCTTGGGGGTAGCGGAGGTTCAGATGGACTTC. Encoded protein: CASSLGVAEVQMDF.

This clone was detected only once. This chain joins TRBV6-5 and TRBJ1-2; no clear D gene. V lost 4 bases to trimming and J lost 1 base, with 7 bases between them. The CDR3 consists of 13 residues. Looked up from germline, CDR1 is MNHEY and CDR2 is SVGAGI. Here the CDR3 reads CASSSPYNYGYTF. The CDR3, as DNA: TGTGCCAGCAGTTCCCCTTATAACTATGGCTACACCTTC.

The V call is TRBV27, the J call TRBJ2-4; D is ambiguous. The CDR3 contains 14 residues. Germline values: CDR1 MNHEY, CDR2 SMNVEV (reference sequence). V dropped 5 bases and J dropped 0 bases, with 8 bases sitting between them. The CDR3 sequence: CASSPSRAKNIQYF. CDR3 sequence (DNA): TGTGCCAGCAGTCCTTCGAGAGCCAAAAACATTCAGTACTTC.

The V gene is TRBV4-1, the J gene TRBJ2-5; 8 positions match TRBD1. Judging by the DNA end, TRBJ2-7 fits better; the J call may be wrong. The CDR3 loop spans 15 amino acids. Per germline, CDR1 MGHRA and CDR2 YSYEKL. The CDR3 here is CASSHDRGLSYEQYF. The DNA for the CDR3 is TGCGCCAGCAGCCACGACAGGGGCTTATCCTACGAGCAGTACTTC.

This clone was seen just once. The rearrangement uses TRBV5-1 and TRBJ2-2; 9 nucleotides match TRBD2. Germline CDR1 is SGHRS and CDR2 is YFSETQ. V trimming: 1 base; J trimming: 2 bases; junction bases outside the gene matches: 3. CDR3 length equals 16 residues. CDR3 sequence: CASSLTTSGNTGELFF. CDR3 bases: TGCGCCAGCAGCTTGACGACTAGCGGTAACACCGGGGAGCTGTTTTTT.

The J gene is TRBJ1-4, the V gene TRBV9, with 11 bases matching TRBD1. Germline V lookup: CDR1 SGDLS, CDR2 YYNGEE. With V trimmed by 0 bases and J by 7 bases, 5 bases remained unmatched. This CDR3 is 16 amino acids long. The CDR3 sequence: CASSVGGTGGGEKLFF. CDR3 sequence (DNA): TGTGCCAGCAGCGTAGGGGGGACAGGGGGAGGTGAAAAACTGTTTTTT.

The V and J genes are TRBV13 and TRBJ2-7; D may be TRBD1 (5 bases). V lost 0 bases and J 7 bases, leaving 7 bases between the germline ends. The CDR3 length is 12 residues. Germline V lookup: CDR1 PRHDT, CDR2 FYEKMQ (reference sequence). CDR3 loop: CASSLGPGEQYF. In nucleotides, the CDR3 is TGTGCCAGCAGCTTAGGCCCAGGGGAGCAGTACTTC. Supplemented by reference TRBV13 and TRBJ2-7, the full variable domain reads AAGVIQSPRHLIKEKRETATLKCYPIPRHDTVYWYQQGPGQDPQFLISFYEKMQSDKGSIPDRFSAQQFSDYHSELNMSSLELGDSALYFCASSLGPGEQYFGPGTRLTVT.